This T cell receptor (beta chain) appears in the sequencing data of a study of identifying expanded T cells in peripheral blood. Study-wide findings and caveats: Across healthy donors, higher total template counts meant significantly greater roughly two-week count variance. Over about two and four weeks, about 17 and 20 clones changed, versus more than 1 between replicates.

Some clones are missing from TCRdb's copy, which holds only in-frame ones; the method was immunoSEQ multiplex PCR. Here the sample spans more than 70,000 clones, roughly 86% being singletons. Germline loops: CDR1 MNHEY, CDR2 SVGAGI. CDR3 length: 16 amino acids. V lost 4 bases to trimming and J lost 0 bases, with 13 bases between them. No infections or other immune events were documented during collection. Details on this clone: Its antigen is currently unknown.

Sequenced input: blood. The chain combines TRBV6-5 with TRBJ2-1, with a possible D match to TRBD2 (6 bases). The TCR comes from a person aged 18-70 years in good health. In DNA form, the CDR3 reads TGTGCCAGCAGTTCCGAACTCGGGAGCTCCTACAATGAGCAGTTCTTC. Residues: CASSSELGSSYNEQFF.